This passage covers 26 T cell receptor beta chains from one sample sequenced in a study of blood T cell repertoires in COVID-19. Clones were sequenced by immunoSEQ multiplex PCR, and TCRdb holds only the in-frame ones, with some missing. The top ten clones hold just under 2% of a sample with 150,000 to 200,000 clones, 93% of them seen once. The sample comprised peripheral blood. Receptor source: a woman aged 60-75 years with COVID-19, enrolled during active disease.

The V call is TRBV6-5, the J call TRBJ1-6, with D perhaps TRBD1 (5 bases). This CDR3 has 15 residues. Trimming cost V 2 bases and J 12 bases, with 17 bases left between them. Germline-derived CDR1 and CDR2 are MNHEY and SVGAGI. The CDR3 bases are TGTGCCAGCAGTTACAATAAGGCGGACATCCTACCCCTCCACTTT. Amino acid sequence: CASSYNKADILPLHF.

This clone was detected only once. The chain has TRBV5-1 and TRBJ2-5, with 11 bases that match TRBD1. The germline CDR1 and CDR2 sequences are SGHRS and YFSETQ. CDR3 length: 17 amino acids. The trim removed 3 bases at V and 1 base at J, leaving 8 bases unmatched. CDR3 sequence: CASSSGQGEWGQETQYF. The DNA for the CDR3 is TGCGCCAGCAGCTCGGGACAGGGGGAATGGGGCCAAGAGACCCAGTACTTC.

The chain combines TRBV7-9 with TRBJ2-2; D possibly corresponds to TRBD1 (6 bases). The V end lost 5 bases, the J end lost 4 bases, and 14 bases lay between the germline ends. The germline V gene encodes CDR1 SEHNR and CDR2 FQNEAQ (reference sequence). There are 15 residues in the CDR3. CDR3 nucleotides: TGTGCCAGCAGCCCCGACAGGTTGGCCACCGGGGAGCTGTTTTTT. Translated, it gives CASSPDRLATGELFF.

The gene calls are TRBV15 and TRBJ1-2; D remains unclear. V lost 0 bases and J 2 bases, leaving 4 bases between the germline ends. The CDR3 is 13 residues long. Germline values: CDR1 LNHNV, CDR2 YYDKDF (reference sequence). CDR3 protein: CATSRDRNYGYTF. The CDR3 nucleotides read TGTGCCACCAGCAGAGACAGAAACTATGGCTACACCTTC. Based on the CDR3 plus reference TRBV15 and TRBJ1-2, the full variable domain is DAMVIQNPRYQVTQFGKPVTLSCSQTLNHNVMYWYQQKSSQAPKLLFHYYDKDFNNEADTPDNFQSRRPNTSFCFLDIRSPGLGDTAMYLCATSRDRNYGYTFGSGTRLTVV.

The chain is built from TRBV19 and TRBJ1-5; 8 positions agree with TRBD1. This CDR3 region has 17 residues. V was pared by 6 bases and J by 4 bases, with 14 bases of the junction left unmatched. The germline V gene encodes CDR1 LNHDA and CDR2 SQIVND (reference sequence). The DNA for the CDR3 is TGTGCCAGTAGCCCCCCGGGGGGCCAGGGGGCGAATCAGCCCCAGCATTTT. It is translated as CASSPPGGQGANQPQHF.

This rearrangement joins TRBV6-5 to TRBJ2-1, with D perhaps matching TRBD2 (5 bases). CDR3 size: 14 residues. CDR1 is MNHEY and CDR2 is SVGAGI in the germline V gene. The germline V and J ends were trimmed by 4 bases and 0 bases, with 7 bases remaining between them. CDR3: CASSLGSSYNEQFF. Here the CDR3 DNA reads TGTGCCAGCAGTTTAGGGAGCTCCTACAATGAGCAGTTCTTC.

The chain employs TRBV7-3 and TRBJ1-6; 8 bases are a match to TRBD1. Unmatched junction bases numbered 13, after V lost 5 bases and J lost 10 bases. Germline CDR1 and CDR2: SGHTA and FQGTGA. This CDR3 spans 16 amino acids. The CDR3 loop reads CASSLNGQGNMSPLHF. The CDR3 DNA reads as TGTGCCAGCAGCCTAAATGGACAGGGAAATATGTCACCCCTCCACTTT.

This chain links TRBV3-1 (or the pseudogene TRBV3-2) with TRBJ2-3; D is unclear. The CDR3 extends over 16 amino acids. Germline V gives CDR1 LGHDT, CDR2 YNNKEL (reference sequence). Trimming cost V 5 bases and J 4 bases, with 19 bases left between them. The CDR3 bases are TGTGCCAGCAGCGTCCGCCACAGCTTCGCACCAGATACGCAGTATTTT. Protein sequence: CASSVRHSFAPDTQYF.

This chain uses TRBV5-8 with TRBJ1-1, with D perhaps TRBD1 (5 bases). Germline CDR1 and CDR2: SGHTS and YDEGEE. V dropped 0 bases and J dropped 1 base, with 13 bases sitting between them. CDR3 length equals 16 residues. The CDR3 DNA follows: TGTGCCAGCAGCTTGGGAGCGGGACCCTCGAACACTGAAGCTTTCTTT. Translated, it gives CASSLGAGPSNTEAFF.

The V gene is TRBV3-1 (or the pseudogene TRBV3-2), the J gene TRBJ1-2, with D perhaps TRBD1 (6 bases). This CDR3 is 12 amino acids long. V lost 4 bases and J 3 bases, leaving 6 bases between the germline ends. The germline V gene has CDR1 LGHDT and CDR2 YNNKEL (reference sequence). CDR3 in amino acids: CASSRTDYGYTF. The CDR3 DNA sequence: TGTGCCAGCAGCCGGACAGACTATGGCTACACCTTC.

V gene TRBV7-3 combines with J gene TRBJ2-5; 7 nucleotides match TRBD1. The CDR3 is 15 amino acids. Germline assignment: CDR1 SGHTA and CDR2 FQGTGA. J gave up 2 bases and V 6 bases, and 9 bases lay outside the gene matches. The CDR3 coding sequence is TGTGCCAGCAGTTCGACCGGGACAGCACAAGAGACCCAGTACTTC. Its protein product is CASSSTGTAQETQYF.

Written as DNA, the CDR3 is TGTGCCAGCAGCTACTCTAGCGGGGACACTGGAGGCACAGATACGCAGTATTTT. It is translated as CASSYSSGDTGGTDTQYF. The rearrangement joins TRBV21-1 to TRBJ2-3; TRBD2, the table's D call, lacks a check against the DNA. TRBV21-1 is reported as a pseudogene. CDR3 length: 18 amino acids.

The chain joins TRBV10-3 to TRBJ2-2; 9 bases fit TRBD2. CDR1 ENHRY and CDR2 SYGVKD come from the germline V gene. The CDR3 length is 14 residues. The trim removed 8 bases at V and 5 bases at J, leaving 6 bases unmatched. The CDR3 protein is CAILAGSLTGELFF. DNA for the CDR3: TGTGCCATCCTAGCGGGGTCTCTAACCGGGGAGCTGTTTTTT.

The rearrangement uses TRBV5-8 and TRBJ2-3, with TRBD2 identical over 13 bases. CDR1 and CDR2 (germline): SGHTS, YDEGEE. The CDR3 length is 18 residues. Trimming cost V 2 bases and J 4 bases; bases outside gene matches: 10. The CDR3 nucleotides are TGTGCCAGCAGCTTCCAAGGGGGGACTAGCGGGGCGGCAGATACGCAGTATTTT. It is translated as CASSFQGGTSGAADTQYF.

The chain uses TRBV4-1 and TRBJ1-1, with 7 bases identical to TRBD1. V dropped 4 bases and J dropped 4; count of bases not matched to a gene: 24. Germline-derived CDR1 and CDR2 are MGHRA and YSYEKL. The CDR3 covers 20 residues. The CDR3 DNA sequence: TGCGCCAGCAGCCTCAGTTCCCGACTGGCATCGTCAGGGGGTACCACTGAAGCTTTCTTT. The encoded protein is CASSLSSRLASSGGTTEAFF.

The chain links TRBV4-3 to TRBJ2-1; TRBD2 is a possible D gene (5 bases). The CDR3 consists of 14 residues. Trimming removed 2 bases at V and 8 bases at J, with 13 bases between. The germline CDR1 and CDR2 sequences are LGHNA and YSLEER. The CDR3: CASSQQAARDEQFF. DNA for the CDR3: TGCGCCAGCAGCCAACAAGCGGCTAGGGATGAGCAGTTCTTC.

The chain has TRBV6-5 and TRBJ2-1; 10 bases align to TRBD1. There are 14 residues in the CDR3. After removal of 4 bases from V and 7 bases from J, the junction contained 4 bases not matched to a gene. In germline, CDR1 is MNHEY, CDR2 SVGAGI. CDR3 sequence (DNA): TGTGCCAGCAGTTTGGGACAGGGGAGGAATGAGCAGTTCTTC. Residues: CASSLGQGRNEQFF.

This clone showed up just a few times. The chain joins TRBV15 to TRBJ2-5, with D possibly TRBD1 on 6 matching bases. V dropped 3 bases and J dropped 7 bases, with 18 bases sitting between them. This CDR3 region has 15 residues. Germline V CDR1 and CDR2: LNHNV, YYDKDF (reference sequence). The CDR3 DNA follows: TGTGCCACCAGCAGCTCAGGGGTTGGGGGTGCGACCCAGTACTTC. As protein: CATSSSGVGGATQYF. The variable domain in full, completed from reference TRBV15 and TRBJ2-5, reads DAMVIQNPRYQVTQFGKPVTLSCSQTLNHNVMYWYQQKSSQAPKLLFHYYDKDFNNEADTPDNFQSRRPNTSFCFLDIRSPGLGDTAMYLCATSSSGVGGATQYFGPGTRLLVL.

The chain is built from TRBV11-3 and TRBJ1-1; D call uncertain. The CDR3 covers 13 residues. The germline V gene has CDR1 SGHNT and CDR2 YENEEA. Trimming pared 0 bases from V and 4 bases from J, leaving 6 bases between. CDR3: CASSLEGSTEAFF. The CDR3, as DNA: TGTGCCAGCAGCTTAGAAGGGAGCACTGAAGCTTTCTTT. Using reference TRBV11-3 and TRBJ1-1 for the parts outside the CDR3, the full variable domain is EAGVVQSPRYKIIEKKQPVAFWCNPISGHNTLYWYLQNLGQGPELLIRYENEEAVDDSQLPKDRFSAERLKGVDSTLKIQPAELGDSAVYLCASSLEGSTEAFFGQGTRLTVV.

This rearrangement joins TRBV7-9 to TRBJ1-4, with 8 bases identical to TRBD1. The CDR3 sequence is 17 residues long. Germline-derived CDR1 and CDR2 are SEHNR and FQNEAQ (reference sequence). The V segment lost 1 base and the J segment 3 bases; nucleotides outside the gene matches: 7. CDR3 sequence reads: CASSLVRRGRPNEKLFF. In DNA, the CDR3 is TGTGCCAGCAGCTTAGTTCGCAGGGGGCGTCCTAATGAAAAACTGTTTTTT.

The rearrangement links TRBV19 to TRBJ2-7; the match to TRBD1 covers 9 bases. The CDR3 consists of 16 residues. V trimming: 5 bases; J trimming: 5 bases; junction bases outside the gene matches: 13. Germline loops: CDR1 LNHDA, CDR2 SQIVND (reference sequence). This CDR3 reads CASSADTTGGKDEQYF. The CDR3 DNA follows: TGTGCCAGTAGTGCAGACACAACAGGGGGCAAGGACGAGCAGTACTTC.

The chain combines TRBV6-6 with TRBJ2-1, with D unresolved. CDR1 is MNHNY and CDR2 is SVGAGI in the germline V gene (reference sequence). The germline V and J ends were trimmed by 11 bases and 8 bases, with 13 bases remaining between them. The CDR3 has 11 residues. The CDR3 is CASRGADEQFF. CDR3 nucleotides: TGTGCCTCCCGCGGCGCCGATGAGCAGTTCTTC.

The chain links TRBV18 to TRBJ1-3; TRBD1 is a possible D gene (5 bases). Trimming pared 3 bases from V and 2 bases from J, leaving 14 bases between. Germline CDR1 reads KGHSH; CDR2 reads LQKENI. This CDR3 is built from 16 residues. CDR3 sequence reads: CASSPSGTRAGNTIYF. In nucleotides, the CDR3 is TGTGCCAGCTCACCGTCAGGGACTCGTGCTGGAAACACCATATATTTT.

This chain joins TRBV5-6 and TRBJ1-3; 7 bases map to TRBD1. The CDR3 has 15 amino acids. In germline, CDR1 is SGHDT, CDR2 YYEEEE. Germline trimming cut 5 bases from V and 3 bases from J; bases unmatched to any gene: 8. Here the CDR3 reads CASRSTGTVGNTIYF. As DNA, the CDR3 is TGTGCCAGCAGGTCGACAGGGACAGTTGGAAACACCATATATTTT.

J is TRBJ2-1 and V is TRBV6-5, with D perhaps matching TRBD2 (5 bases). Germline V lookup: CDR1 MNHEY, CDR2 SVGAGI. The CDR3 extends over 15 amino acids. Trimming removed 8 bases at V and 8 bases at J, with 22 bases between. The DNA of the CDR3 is TGTGCCAGCCGCGACCCGGGCTTAATGAGGGATGAGCAGTTCTTC. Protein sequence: CASRDPGLMRDEQFF.

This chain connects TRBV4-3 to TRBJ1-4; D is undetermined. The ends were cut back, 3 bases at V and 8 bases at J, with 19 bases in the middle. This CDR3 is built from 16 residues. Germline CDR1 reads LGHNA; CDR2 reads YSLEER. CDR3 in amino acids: CASSQGWMRGGEKLFF. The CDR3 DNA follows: TGCGCCAGCAGCCAGGGGTGGATGCGAGGAGGGGAAAAACTGTTTTTT.